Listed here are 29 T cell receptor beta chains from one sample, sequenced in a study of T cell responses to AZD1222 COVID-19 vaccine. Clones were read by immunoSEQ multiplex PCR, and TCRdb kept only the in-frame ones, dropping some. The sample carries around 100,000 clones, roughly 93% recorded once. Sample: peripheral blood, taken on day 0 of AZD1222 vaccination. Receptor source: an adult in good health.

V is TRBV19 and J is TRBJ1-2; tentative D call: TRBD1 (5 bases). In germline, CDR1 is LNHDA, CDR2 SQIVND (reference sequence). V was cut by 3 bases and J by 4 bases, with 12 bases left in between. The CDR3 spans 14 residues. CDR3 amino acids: CASSIGRAGYGYTF. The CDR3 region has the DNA TGTGCCAGTAGTATCGGCAGGGCTGGCTATGGCTACACCTTC.

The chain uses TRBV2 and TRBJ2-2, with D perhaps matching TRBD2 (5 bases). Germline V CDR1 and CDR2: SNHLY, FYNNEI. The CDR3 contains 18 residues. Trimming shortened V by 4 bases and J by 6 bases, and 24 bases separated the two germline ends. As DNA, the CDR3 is TGTGCCAGCAGTGGAGCCATGAACGGGAAAGTTGGTTCCGGGGAGCTGTTTTTT. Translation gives CASSGAMNGKVGSGELFF.

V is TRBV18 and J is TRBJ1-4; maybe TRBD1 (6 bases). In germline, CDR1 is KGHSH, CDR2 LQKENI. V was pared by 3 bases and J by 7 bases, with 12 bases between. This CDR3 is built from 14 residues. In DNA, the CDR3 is TGTGCCAGCTCACCCCCAGGACAGTTTGAAAAACTGTTTTTT. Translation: CASSPPGQFEKLFF.

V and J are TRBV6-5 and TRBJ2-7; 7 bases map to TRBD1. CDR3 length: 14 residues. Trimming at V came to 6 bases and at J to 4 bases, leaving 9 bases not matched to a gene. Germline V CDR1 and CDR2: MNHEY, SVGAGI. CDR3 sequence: CASREGQQSYEQYF. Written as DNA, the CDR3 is TGTGCCAGCAGAGAGGGACAGCAAAGTTACGAGCAGTACTTC.

This CDR3 reads CASSPRNSRADSYEQYF. For the CDR3, the DNA is TGTGCCAGCTCACCCCGGAACAGCAGGGCTGATTCCTACGAGCAGTACTTC. The J gene is TRBJ2-7, the V gene TRBV18, with a weak D call TRBD1 (5 bases). This CDR3 is 17 amino acids long. In germline, CDR1 is KGHSH, CDR2 LQKENI. Trimming took off 3 bases at V and 1 base at J, with 19 bases between the two ends.

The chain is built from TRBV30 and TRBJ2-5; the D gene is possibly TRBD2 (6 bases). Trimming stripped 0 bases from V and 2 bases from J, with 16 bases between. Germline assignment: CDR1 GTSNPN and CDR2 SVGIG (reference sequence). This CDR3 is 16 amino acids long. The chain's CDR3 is CAWSVGPGAGQETQYF. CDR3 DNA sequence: TGTGCCTGGAGTGTAGGGCCGGGAGCCGGGCAAGAGACCCAGTACTTC.

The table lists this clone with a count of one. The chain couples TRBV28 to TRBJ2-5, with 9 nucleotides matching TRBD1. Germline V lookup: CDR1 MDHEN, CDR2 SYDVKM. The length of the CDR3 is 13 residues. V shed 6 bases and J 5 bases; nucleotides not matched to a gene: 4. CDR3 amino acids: CASREQGAETQYF. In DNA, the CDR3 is TGTGCCAGCAGGGAACAGGGGGCTGAGACCCAGTACTTC.

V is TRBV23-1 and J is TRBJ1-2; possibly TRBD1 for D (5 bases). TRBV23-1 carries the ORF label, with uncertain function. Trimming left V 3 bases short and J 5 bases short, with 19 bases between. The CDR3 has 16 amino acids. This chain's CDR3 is CASSHFRDRSPYGYTF. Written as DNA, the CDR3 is TGCGCCAGCAGTCATTTCAGGGACCGCAGCCCTTATGGCTACACCTTC.

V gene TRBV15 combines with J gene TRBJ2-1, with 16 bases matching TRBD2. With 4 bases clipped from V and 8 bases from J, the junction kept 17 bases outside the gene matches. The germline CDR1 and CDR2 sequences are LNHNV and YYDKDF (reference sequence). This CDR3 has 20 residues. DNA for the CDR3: TGTGCCACCAGCAAAAAACTGGGACTAGCGGGAGGGCTTGGTGGGTATGAGCAGTTCTTC. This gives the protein CATSKKLGLAGGLGGYEQFF.

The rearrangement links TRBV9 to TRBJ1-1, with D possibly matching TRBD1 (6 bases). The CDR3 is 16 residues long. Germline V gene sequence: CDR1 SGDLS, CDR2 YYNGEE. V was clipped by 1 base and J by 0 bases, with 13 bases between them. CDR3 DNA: TGTGCCAGCAGCGTATCGACAGGTGGCATGAACACTGAAGCTTTCTTT. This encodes CASSVSTGGMNTEAFF.

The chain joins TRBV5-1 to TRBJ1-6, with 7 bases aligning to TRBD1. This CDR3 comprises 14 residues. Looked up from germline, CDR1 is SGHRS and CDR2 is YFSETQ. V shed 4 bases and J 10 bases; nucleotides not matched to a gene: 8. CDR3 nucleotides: TGCGCCAGCAGCCTGGGACAGACGGTCTCACCCCTCCACTTT. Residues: CASSLGQTVSPLHF.

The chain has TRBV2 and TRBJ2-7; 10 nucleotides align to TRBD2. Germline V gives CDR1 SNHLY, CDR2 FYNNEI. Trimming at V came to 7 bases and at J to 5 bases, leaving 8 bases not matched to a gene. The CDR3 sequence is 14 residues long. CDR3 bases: TGTGCCAGCACCATCCGGGGACTAGCGAACGAGCAGTACTTC. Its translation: CASTIRGLANEQYF.

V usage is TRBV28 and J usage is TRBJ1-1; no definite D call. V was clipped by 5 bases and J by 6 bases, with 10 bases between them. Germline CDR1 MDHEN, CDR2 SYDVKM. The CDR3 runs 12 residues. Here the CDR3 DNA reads TGTGCCAGCAGTCCCGTTGTCGCTGAAGCTTTCTTT. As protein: CASSPVVAEAFF.

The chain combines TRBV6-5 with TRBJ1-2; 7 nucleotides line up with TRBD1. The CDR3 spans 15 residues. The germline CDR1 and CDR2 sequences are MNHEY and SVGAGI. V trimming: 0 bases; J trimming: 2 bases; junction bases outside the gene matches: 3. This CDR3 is CASSYSKTGNYGYTF. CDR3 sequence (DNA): TGTGCCAGCAGTTACTCTAAGACAGGGAACTATGGCTACACCTTC.

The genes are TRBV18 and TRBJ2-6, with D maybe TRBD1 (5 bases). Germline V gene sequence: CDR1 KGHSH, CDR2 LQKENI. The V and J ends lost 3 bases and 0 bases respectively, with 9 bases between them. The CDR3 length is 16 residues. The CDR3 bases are TGTGCCAGCTCACCGCTCAGGGCCTCTGGGGCCAACGTCCTGACTTTC. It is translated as CASSPLRASGANVLTF.

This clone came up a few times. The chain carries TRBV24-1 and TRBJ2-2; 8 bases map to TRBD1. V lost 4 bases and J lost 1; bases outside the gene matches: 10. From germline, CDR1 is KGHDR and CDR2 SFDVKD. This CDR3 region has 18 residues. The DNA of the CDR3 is TGTGCCACCAGTGACTTAACCCCCGGGACAGGGAACACCGGGGAGCTGTTTTTT. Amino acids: CATSDLTPGTGNTGELFF.

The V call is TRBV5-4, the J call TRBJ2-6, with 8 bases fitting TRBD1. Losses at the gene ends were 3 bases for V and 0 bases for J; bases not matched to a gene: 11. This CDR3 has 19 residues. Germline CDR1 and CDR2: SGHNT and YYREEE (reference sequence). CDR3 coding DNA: TGTGCCAGCAGCTCCCCAGGGGGCCGTTCTGTCTCTGGGGCCAACGTCCTGACTTTC. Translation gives CASSSPGGRSVSGANVLTF.

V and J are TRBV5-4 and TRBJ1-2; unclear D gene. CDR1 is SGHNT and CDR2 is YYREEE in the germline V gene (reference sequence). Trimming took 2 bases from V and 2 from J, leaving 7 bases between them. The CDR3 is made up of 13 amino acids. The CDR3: CASSFEQNYGYTF. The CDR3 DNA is TGTGCCAGCAGCTTCGAACAAAACTATGGCTACACCTTC. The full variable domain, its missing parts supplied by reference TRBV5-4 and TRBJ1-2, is ETGVTQSPTHLIKTRGQQVTLRCSSQSGHNTVSWYQQALGQGPQFIFQYYREEENGRGNFPPRFSGLQFPNYSSELNVNALELDDSALYLCASSFEQNYGYTFGSGTRLTVV.

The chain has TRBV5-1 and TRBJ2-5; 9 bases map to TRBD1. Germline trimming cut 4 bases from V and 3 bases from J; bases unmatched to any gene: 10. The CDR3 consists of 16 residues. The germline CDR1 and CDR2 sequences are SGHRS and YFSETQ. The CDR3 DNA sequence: TGCGCCAGCAGCCCCTTATCACAGGGGGCTAAAGAGACCCAGTACTTC. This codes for CASSPLSQGAKETQYF.

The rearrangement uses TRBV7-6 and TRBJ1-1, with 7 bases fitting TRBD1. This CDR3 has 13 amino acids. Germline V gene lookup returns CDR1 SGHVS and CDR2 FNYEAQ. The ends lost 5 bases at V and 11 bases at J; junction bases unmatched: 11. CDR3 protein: CASSAYDQGDAFF. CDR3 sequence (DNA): TGTGCCAGCAGCGCGTACGACCAGGGGGATGCTTTCTTT.

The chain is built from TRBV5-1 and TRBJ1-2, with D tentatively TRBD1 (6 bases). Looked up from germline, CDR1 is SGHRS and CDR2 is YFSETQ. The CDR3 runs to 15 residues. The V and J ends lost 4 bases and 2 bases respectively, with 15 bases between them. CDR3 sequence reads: CASSQGQPRNYGYTF. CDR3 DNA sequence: TGCGCCAGCAGCCAAGGACAGCCCAGGAACTATGGCTACACCTTC.

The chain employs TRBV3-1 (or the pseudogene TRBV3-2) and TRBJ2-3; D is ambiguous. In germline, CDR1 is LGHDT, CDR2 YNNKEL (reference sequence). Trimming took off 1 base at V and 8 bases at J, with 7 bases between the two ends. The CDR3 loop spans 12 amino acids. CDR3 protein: CASSQGVSTQYF. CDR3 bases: TGTGCCAGCAGCCAAGGTGTTAGTACGCAGTATTTT.

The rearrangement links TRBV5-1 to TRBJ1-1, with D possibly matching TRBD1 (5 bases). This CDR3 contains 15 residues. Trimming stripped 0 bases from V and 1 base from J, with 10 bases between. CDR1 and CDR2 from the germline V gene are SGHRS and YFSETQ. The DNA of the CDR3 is TGCGCCAGCAGCTTGGCTGGCAGGGAGAACACTGAAGCTTTCTTT. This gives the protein CASSLAGRENTEAFF.

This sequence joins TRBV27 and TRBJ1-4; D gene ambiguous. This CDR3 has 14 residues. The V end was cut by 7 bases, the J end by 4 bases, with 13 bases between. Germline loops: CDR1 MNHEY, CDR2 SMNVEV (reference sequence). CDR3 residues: CASTSTGDNEKLFF. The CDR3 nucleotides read TGTGCCAGCACCTCAACCGGTGATAATGAAAAACTGTTTTTT.

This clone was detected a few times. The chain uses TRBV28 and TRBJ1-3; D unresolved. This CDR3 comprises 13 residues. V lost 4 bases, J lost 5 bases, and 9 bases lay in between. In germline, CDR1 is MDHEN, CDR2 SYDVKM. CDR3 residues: CASSSSGRNTIYF. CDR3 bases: TGTGCCAGCAGTTCTTCAGGCAGAAACACCATATATTTT.

For the CDR3, the DNA is TGTGCCAGCAGCTTAGGGTTAGGGATCGAGCAGTACTTC. Translating it yields CASSLGLGIEQYF. V usage is TRBV7-9 and J usage is TRBJ2-7; D is undetermined. The germline gives CDR1 SEHNR, CDR2 FQNEAQ (reference sequence). This CDR3 is built from 13 residues. The V end was cut by 1 base, the J end by 6 bases, with 10 bases between.

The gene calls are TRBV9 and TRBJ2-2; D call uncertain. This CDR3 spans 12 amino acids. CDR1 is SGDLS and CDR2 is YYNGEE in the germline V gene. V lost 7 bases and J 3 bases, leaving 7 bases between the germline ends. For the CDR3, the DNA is TGTGCCAGCGGGCGAGACACCGGGGAGCTGTTTTTT. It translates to CASGRDTGELFF.

Here the CDR3 reads CASSASGTRRDEQFF. As DNA, the CDR3 is TGCGCCAGCAGCGCTTCCGGGACTAGAAGGGATGAGCAGTTCTTC. This sequence joins TRBV5-1 and TRBJ2-1; 8 bases match TRBD2. Germline V gives CDR1 SGHRS, CDR2 YFSETQ. Losses at the gene ends were 4 bases for V and 8 bases for J; bases not matched to a gene: 11. This CDR3 is built from 15 residues.

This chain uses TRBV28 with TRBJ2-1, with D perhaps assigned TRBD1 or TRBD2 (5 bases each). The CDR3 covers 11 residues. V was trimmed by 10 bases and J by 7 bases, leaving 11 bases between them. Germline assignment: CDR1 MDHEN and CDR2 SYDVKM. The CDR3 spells CAMGEYNEQFF. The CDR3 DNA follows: TGTGCCATGGGGGAGTATAATGAGCAGTTCTTC.